This T cell receptor (beta chain) stems from a study of T cell responses to AZD1222 COVID-19 vaccine. Profiling relied on immunoSEQ multiplex PCR, and the TCRdb table lists in-frame clones only, not all of them. The sample yields around 100,000 clones, about 88% seen once. Worth noting for this clone: As yet, its antigen is unknown. Other DNA sequences in this specimen translate into the identical CDR3.

General study results and limits: Seropositive AZD1222 recipients at baseline numbered only five or six.

Germline-derived CDR1 and CDR2 are SGDLS and YYNGEE. The CDR3 spans 14 residues. The V gene lost 0 bases and the J gene lost 3 bases, with 8 bases spanning the gap. The source was peripheral blood, collected on day 0 of AZD1222 vaccination. The J gene is TRBJ2-3, the V gene TRBV9; D possibly corresponds to TRBD1 (6 bases). The receptor was isolated from an adult in good health. CDR3 in DNA: TGTGCCAGCAGCGTAGAGAGGGGGACAGATACGCAGTATTTT. Residues: CASSVERGTDTQYF.